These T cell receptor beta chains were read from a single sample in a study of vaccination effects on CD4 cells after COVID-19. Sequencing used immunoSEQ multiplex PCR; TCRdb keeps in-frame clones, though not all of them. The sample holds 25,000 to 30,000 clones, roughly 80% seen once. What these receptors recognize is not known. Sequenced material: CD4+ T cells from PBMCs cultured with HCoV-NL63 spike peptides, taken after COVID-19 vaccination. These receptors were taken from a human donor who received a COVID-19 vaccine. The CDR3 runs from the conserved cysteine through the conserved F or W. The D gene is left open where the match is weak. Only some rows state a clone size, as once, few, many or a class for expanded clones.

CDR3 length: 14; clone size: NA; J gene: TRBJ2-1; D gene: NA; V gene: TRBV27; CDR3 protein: CASSLPWGANEQFF; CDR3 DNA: TGTGCCAGCAGTCTCCCCTGGGGGGCGAATGAGCAGTTCTTC
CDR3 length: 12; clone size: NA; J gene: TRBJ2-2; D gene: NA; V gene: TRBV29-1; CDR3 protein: CSAKENTGELFF; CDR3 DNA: TGCAGCGCCAAAGAAAACACCGGGGAGCTGTTTTTT
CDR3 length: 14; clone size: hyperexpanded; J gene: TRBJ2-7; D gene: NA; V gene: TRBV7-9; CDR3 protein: CASSLVPAYYEQYF; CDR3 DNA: TGTGCCAGCAGCTTAGTTCCAGCATACTACGAGCAGTACTTC
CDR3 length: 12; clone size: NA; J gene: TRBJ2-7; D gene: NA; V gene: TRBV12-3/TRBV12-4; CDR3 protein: CASSRDNREQYF; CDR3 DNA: TGTGCCAGCAGTAGGGACAACCGCGAGCAGTACTTC
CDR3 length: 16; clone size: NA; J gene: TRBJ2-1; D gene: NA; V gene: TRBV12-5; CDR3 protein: CASGLVTPSPENEQFF; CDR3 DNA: TGTGCTAGTGGTTTGGTAACCCCTAGCCCGGAAAATGAGCAGTTCTTC
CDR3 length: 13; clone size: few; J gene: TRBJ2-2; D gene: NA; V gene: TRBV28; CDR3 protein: CASIDRNTGELFF; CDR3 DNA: TGTGCCAGCATCGATCGGAACACCGGGGAGCTGTTTTTT
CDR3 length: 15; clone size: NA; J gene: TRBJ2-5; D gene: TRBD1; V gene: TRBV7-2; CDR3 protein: CASSLGDRDAETQYF; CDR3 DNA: TGTGCCAGCAGCTTAGGGGACAGGGACGCGGAGACCCAGTACTTC
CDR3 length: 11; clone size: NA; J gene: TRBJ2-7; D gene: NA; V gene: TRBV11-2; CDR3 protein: CASSSIYEQYF; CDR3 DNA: TGTGCCAGCAGCTCGATCTACGAGCAGTACTTC
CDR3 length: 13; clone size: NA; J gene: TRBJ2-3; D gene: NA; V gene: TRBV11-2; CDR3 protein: CASSPDPSDTQYF; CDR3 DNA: TGTGCCAGCAGTCCCGACCCATCAGATACGCAGTATTTT
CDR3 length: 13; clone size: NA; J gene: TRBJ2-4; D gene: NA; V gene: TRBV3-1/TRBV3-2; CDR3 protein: CASSQGGVGIQYF; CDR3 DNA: TGTGCCAGCAGCCAAGGGGGGGTGGGCATTCAGTACTTC
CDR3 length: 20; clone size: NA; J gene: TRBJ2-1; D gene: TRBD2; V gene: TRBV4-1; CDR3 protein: CASSQKSLISSGGAKDEQFF; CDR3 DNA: TGCGCCAGCAGCCAAAAATCCCTTATCTCGAGCGGGGGGGCGAAGGATGAGCAGTTCTTC
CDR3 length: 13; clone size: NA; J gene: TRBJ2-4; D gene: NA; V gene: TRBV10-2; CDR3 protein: CASSAGFVNIQYF; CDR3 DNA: TGCGCCAGCAGTGCTGGGTTTGTTAACATTCAGTACTTC
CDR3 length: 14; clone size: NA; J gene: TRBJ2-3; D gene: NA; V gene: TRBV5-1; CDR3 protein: CASSLGGYTDTQYF; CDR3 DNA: TGCGCCAGCAGCTTAGGCGGATACACAGATACGCAGTATTTT
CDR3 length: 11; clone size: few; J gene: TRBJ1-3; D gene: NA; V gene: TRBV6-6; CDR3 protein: CASNSGNTIYF; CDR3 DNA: TGTGCGAGTAACTCTGGAAACACCATATATTTT
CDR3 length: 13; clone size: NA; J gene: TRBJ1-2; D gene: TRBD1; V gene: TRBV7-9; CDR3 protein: CASSLRDRIGYTF; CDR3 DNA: TGTGCCAGCAGCCTCCGGGACAGGATCGGCTACACCTTC
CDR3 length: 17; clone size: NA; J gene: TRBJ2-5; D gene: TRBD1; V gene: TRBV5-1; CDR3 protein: CASSLGSRTGGVETQYF; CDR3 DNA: TGCGCCAGCAGCTTGGGTTCTCGGACAGGGGGCGTAGAGACCCAGTACTTC
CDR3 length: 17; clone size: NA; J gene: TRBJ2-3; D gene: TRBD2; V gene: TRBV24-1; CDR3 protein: CATSDPSSGGVTDTQYF; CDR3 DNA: TGTGCCACCAGTGATCCGTCTAGCGGGGGCGTCACAGATACGCAGTATTTT
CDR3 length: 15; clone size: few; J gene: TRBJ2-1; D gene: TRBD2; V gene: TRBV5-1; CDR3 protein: CASSFGLDGYNEQFF; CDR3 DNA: TGCGCCAGCAGCTTCGGACTAGACGGCTACAATGAGCAGTTCTTC
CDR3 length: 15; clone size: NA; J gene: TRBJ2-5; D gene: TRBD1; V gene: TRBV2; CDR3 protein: CASSTRTGGGETQYF; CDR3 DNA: TGTGCCAGCAGTACGCGGACAGGGGGGGGAGAGACCCAGTACTTC
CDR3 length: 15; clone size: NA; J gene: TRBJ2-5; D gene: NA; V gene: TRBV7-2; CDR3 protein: CASSKNSGEKETQYF; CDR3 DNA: TGTGCCAGCAGCAAAAACTCCGGTGAGAAGGAGACCCAGTACTTC
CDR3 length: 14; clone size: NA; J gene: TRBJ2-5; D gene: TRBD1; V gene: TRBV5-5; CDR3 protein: CASSTTDRGETQYF; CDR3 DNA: TGTGCCAGCAGCACCACGGACAGGGGAGAGACCCAGTACTTC
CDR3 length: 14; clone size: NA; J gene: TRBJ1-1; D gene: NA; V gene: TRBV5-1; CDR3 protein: CASSLGAGSTEAFF; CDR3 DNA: TGCGCCAGCAGCTTGGGTGCAGGGTCCACTGAAGCTTTCTTT
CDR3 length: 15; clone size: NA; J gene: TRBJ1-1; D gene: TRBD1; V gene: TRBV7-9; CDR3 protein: CASRLTDRGRTEAFF; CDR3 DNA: TGTGCCAGCAGATTGACCGACAGGGGGCGAACTGAAGCTTTCTTT
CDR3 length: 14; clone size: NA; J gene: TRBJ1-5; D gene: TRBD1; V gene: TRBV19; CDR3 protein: CASSGTGSNQPQHF; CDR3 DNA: TGTGCCAGTAGCGGGACAGGGAGCAATCAGCCCCAGCATTTT
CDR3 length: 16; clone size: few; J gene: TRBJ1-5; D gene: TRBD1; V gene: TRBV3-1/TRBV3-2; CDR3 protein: CASSGSSGQGNQPQHF; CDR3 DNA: TGTGCCAGCAGCGGCTCCTCTGGACAGGGGAATCAGCCCCAGCATTTT
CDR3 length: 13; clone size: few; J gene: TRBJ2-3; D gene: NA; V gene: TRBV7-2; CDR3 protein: CASHRGTADTQYF; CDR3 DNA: TGTGCCAGCCATAGGGGCACCGCAGATACGCAGTATTTT
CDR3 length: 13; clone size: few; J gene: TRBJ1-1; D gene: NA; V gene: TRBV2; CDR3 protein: CASSVGGHTEAFF; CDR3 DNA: TGTGCCAGCAGTGTCGGAGGCCACACTGAAGCTTTCTTT
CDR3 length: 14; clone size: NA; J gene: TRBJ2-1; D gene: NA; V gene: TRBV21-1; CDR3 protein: CASSKNERGYEQFF; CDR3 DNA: TGTGCCAGCAGCAAAAACGAGCGGGGGTATGAGCAGTTCTTC
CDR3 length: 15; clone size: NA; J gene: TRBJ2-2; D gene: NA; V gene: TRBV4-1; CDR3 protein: CASSDPPRGVRELFF; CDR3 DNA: TGCGCCAGCAGCGATCCCCCCAGGGGTGTCCGGGAGCTGTTTTTT
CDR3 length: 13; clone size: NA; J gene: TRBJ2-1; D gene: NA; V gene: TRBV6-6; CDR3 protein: CASSYGQYNEQFF; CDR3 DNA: TGTGCCAGCAGTTACGGGCAGTACAATGAGCAGTTCTTC
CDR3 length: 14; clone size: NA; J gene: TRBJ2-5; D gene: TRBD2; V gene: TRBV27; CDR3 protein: CASSKAGGRETQYF; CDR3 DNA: TGTGCCAGCAGTAAAGCGGGAGGGCGGGAGACCCAGTACTTC
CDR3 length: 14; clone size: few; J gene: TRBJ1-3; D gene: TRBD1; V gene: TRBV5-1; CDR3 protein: CASSAGTGGNTIYF; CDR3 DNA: TGCGCCAGCAGCGCCGGGACAGGGGGAAACACCATATATTTT
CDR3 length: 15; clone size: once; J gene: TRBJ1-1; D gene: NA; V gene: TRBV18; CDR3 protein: CASSPLREFNTEAFF; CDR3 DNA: TGTGCCAGCTCACCTTTAAGGGAGTTTAACACTGAAGCTTTCTTT
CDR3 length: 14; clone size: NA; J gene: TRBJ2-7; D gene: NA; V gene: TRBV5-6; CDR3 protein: CASSSLQGVNEQYF; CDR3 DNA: TGTGCCAGCAGCAGCCTACAGGGAGTTAACGAGCAGTACTTC
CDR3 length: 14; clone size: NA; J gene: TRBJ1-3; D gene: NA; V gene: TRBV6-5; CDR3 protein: CASSYSTAGNTIYF; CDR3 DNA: TGTGCCAGCAGTTATTCTACGGCTGGAAACACCATATATTTT
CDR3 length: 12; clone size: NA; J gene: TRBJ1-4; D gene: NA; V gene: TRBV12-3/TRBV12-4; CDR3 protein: CASGNTGQKLFF; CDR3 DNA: TGTGCCAGCGGGAACACGGGGCAAAAACTGTTTTTT
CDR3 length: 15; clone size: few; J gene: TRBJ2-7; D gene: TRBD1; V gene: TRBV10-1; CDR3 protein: CASSRTGTGTSGQYF; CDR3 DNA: TGCGCCAGCAGTAGGACGGGGACAGGGACGTCTGGGCAGTACTTC
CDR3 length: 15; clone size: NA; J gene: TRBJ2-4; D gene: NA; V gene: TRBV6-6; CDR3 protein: CASSPVVSQGDIQYF; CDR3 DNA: TGTGCCAGCAGTCCCGTGGTATCACAAGGGGACATTCAGTACTTC
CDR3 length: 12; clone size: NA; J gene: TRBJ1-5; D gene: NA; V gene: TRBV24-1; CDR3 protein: CATSDTDQPQHF; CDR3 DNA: TGTGCCACCAGTGATACGGATCAGCCCCAGCATTTT
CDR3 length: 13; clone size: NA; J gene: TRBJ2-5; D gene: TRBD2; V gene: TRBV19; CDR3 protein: CASNSGRLETQYF; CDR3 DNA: TGTGCCAGTAATAGCGGGAGGTTAGAGACCCAGTACTTC
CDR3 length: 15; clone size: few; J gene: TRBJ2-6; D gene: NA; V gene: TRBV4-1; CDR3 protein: CASSQLPGGDFVLTF; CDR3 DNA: TGCGCCAGCAGCCAATTGCCAGGGGGGGATTTCGTCCTGACTTTC
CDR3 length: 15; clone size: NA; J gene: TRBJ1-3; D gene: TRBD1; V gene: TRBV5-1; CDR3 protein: CASSLRTGSGNTIYF; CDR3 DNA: TGCGCCAGCAGCTTGAGGACAGGCTCTGGAAACACCATATATTTT
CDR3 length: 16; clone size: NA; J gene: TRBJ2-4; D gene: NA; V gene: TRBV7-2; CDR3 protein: CASSLGPGRSGGIQYF; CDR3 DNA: TGTGCCAGCAGCCTCGGGCCGGGACGTAGTGGAGGCATTCAGTACTTC
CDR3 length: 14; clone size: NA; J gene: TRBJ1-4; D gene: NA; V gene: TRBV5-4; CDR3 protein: CASSREITNEKLFF; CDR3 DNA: TGTGCCAGCAGCCGGGAAATAACTAATGAAAAACTGTTTTTT
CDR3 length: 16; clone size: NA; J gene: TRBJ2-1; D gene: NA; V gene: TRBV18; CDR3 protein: CASSPPIALVVNEQFF; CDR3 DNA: TGTGCCAGCTCACCCCCCATCGCTTTGGTTGTCAATGAGCAGTTCTTC
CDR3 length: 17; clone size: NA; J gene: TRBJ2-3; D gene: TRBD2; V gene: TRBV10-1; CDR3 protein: CASSESSSSGRTDTQYF; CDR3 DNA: TGCGCCAGCAGTGAGTCGAGCTCAAGCGGGAGGACAGATACGCAGTATTTT
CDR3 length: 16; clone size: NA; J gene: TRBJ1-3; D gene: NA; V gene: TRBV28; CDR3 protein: CASSSSADSSGNTIYF; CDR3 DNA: TGTGCCAGCAGTTCCTCGGCAGACAGCTCTGGAAACACCATATATTTT
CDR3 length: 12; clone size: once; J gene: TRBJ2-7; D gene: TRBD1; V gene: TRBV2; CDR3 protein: CASGDRVYEQYF; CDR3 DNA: TGTGCCAGCGGCGACAGGGTCTACGAGCAGTACTTC
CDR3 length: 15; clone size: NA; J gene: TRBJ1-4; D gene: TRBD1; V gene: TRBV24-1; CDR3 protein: CATSDDRGPNEKLFF; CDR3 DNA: TGTGCCACCAGTGATGACAGGGGGCCTAATGAAAAACTGTTTTTT
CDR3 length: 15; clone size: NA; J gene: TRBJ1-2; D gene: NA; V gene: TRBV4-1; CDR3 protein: CASSQDGAGTYGYTF; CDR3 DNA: TGCGCCAGCAGCCAAGATGGAGCAGGTACCTATGGCTACACCTTC
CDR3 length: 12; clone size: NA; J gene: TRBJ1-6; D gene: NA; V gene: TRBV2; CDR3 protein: CASNPQDSPLHF; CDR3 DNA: TGTGCCAGCAACCCACAGGATTCACCCCTCCACTTT